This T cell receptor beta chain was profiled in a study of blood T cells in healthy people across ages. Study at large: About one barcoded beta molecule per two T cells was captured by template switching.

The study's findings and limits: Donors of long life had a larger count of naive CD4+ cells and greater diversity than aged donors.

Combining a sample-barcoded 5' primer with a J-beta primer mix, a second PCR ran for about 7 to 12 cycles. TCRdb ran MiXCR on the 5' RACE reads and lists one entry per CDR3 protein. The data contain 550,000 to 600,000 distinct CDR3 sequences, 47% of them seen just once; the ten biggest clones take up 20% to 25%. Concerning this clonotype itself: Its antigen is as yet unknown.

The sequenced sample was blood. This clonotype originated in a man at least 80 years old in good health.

CDR3 protein: CASSPTRVFSKNIQYF. CDR3 nucleotides: TGTGCCAGCAGCCCCACACGGGTCTTCAGTAAAAACATTCAGTACTTC. The chain is built from TRBV7-2 and TRBJ2-4; D unclear. Between the trimmed V and J ends, which lost 5 bases and 4 bases, there was a span of 18 bases. This CDR3 is 16 amino acids long. In germline, CDR1 is SGHTA, CDR2 FQGNSA.